This entry lists 30 T cell receptor beta chains sequenced from one sample in a study of T-cell memory formation after mild COVID-19. One entry per CDR3 protein, called by TCRdb with MiXCR from the 5' RACE reads. The sample lists roughly 350,000 distinct CDR3 sequences; 25% to 30% were seen once. Sequencing was performed on PBMCs or a T cell subset sorted from them (not recorded which). The receptors originated from an adult woman who had mild COVID-19 (a few samples of this study predate the infection). Cell type and time point are not known.

This clonotype occurred a few times. The chain couples TRBV9 to TRBJ1-1; 9 nucleotides match TRBD1. V lost 5 bases, J lost 1 base, and 6 bases stayed unmatched. Germline V gene sequence: CDR1 SGDLS, CDR2 YYNGEE. The CDR3 is 15 residues long. CDR3: CASRPPGQGNTEAFF. CDR3 bases: TGTGCCAGCAGGCCACCGGGACAGGGGAACACTGAAGCTTTCTTT.

The chain employs TRBV12-3 or TRBV12-4 and TRBJ2-5; D remains unclear. V was pared by 6 bases and J by 5 bases, with 13 bases between. CDR3 length: 13 amino acids. The CDR3 reads CASSIPKVETQYF. In DNA form, the CDR3 reads TGTGCCAGCAGCATACCCAAAGTCGAGACCCAGTACTTC.

The chain links TRBV5-4 to TRBJ2-5; D might be TRBD1 or TRBD2, each matching 6 bases. V gave up 0 bases and J gave up 5 bases, with 20 bases separating them. Per the germline V gene, CDR1 is SGHNT and CDR2 is YYREEE (reference sequence). The CDR3 sequence is 17 residues long. In nucleotides, the CDR3 is TGTGCCAGCAGCTTGGAGGTGGGGGGCCTCCTCGGGGAGACCCAGTACTTC. Its protein is CASSLEVGGLLGETQYF.

V is TRBV27 and J is TRBJ2-1; 10 bases agree with TRBD2. In germline, CDR1 is MNHEY, CDR2 SMNVEV (reference sequence). The CDR3 spans 17 residues. The V gene end was trimmed by 4 bases and the J gene end by 5 bases; junction bases not matched to a gene: 11. The CDR3 sequence is CASSSRLLAGQDNEQFF. In DNA form, the CDR3 reads TGTGCCAGCAGTTCCCGCCTACTAGCGGGGCAAGACAATGAGCAGTTCTTC.

This clonotype has only a few counts. The CDR3, as DNA: TGTGCCAGCAAGGGCGCTGGGGCCAACGTCCTGACTTTC. Protein product: CASKGAGANVLTF. This chain connects TRBV6-1 to TRBJ2-6, with D unresolved. The V gene's germline CDR1 is MNHNS and CDR2 SASEGT. Trimming shortened V by 7 bases and J by 2 bases, and 6 bases separated the two germline ends. The CDR3 spans 13 residues.

This sequence joins TRBV7-9 and TRBJ2-3; D is uncertain. V lost 1 base and J 4 bases, leaving 12 bases between the germline ends. The CDR3 is made up of 15 amino acids. Germline lookup yields CDR1 SEHNR and CDR2 FQNEAQ (reference sequence). Here the CDR3 DNA reads TGTGCCAGCAGCTTAGGACCCCCAACAGCAGATACGCAGTATTTT. This gives the protein CASSLGPPTADTQYF.

This clonotype was found once. The chain carries TRBV4-3 and TRBJ2-3; TRBD2 matches at 8 bases. The V and J ends lost 0 bases and 4 bases, in that order; junction bases with no gene match: 9. Germline CDR1 reads LGHNA; CDR2 reads YSLEER. CDR3 length: 17 residues. CDR3 nucleotide sequence: TGCGCCAGCAGCCAAGATCAAGTCGGAGCGGGAGCAGATACGCAGTATTTT. As protein: CASSQDQVGAGADTQYF.

This clonotype was counted a few times. This chain joins TRBV7-3 and TRBJ2-2; possibly TRBD2 for D (6 bases). Trimming stripped 5 bases from V and 5 bases from J, with 12 bases between. This CDR3 has 14 residues. Germline-derived CDR1 and CDR2 are SGHTA and FQGTGA. CDR3 nucleotides: TGTGCCAGCAGCCCCAACGGGGGTACCGGGGAGCTGTTTTTT. The encoded protein is CASSPNGGTGELFF.

A few counts support this clonotype. V and J are TRBV24-1 and TRBJ2-1; a possible D gene is TRBD2 (6 bases). Deletions cut 4 bases from V and 7 bases from J, with 22 bases between. Germline-derived CDR1 and CDR2 are KGHDR and SFDVKD. The CDR3 length is 17 residues. Written as DNA, the CDR3 is TGTGCCACCAGTGACCGCCTGGCTAGCGCCCAAAGGAATGAGCAGTTCTTC. It codes for CATSDRLASAQRNEQFF.

This sequence joins TRBV11-2 and TRBJ2-6; D gene ambiguous. Germline V gives CDR1 SGHAT, CDR2 FQNNGV. This CDR3 is 20 amino acids long. Trimming left V 1 base short and J 0 bases short, with 19 bases between. The CDR3 here is CASSLGRVLSPPSGANVLTF. CDR3 coding DNA: TGTGCCAGCAGCTTAGGAAGGGTCCTCTCTCCGCCCTCTGGGGCCAACGTCCTGACTTTC.

This clonotype was seen only a few times. V and J are TRBV5-6 and TRBJ2-3, with 8 positions matching TRBD1. V gave up 2 bases and J gave up 2 bases; unmatched junction bases: 7. The CDR3 spans 16 residues. Germline CDR1 and CDR2: SGHDT and YYEEEE. CDR3 in amino acids: CASSFGTGSFTDTQYF. CDR3 bases: TGTGCCAGCAGCTTCGGGACAGGATCATTCACAGATACGCAGTATTTT.

V gene TRBV18 combines with J gene TRBJ2-7; D might be TRBD1 (5 bases). V was clipped by 1 base and J by 5 bases, with 9 bases between them. Per the germline V gene, CDR1 is KGHSH and CDR2 is LQKENI. This CDR3 is 13 amino acids long. CDR3 coding DNA: TGTGCCAGCTCACCACTATCCAGGGACGAGCAGTACTTC. Translating it yields CASSPLSRDEQYF.

This clonotype was counted between two and nine times. This chain uses TRBV5-1 with TRBJ2-4; 7 bases are a match to TRBD1. Germline trimming cut 0 bases from V and 2 bases from J; bases unmatched to any gene: 2. The CDR3 has 15 residues. The germline V gene encodes CDR1 SGHRS and CDR2 YFSETQ. In nucleotides, the CDR3 is TGCGCCAGCAGCTTGGGACAGGGTCCCAAAAACATTCAGTACTTC. This encodes CASSLGQGPKNIQYF.

The CDR3 sequence is CASSHDGASTDTQYF. In nucleotides, the CDR3 is TGTGCCAGCAGCCACGACGGAGCTAGCACAGATACGCAGTATTTT. The chain joins TRBV7-9 to TRBJ2-3; no clear D. Trimming removed 5 bases from V and 0 bases from J, with 12 bases in between. CDR1 and CDR2 from the germline V gene are SEHNR and FQNEAQ (reference sequence). This CDR3 has 15 amino acids.

V and J are TRBV7-9 and TRBJ2-7; 7 bases are shared with TRBD2. The CDR3 has 13 residues. Germline loops: CDR1 SEHNR, CDR2 FQNEAQ (reference sequence). The junction had 7 bases not matched to a gene; V was cut back by 4 bases and J by 7 bases. CDR3 sequence (DNA): TGTGCCAGCAGCTCTGGGGGGGGAAAGGAGCAGTACTTC. Its protein product is CASSSGGGKEQYF.

J is TRBJ2-4 and V is TRBV9; D uncertain. Trimming took 3 bases from V and 0 from J, leaving 16 bases between them. Germline V gene data show CDR1 as SGDLS and CDR2 as YYNGEE. The CDR3 loop spans 17 amino acids. CDR3 nucleotide sequence: TGTGCCAGCAGCGCCGAGCCCCTTCACCAAGCCAAAAACATTCAGTACTTC. Translating gives CASSAEPLHQAKNIQYF.

The chain has TRBV7-2 and TRBJ1-2, with D hard to call. Trimming took off 1 base at V and 2 bases at J, with 8 bases between the two ends. This CDR3 is 14 amino acids long. Germline lookup yields CDR1 SGHTA and CDR2 FQGNSA. CDR3 in amino acids: CASSLGSRNYGYTF. Written as DNA, the CDR3 is TGTGCCAGCAGCTTAGGGTCACGGAACTATGGCTACACCTTC.

This clonotype turned up a few times. This rearrangement joins TRBV30 to TRBJ2-5; 13 nucleotides align to TRBD2. From germline, CDR1 is GTSNPN and CDR2 SVGIG (reference sequence). J lost 5 bases, V lost 5 bases, and 5 bases had no gene match. The CDR3 sequence is 14 residues long. CDR3 protein: CAWRTSGSFETQYF. The CDR3 bases are TGTGCCTGGCGGACTAGCGGGAGTTTTGAGACCCAGTACTTC.

The chain uses TRBV9 and TRBJ2-7, with TRBD1 as a possible D gene (5 bases). V was trimmed by 1 base and J by 2 bases, leaving 10 bases between them. Per the germline V gene, CDR1 is SGDLS and CDR2 is YYNGEE. This CDR3 has 14 amino acids. The CDR3 spells CASSVSAGPYEQYF. In DNA form, the CDR3 reads TGTGCCAGCAGCGTATCGGCAGGGCCCTACGAGCAGTACTTC.

The chain employs TRBV24-1 and TRBJ2-3; the match to TRBD2 covers 9 bases. V trimming: 5 bases; J trimming: 5 bases; junction bases outside the gene matches: 7. The CDR3 has 15 residues. The V gene's germline CDR1 is KGHDR and CDR2 SFDVKD. The CDR3 is CATSGAGGPKDTQYF. DNA for the CDR3: TGTGCCACCAGTGGCGCGGGAGGGCCCAAAGATACGCAGTATTTT.

The chain uses TRBV20-1 and TRBJ2-5; D might be TRBD1 (6 bases). V shed 0 bases and J shed 2 bases, with 10 bases lying between them. Germline CDR1 is DFQATT and CDR2 is SNEGSKA (reference sequence). The CDR3 is made up of 14 amino acids. The DNA of the CDR3 is TGCAGTGCTAGAGAAGGGGGAGTGCAAGAGACCCAGTACTTC. Its translation is CSAREGGVQETQYF.

The chain combines TRBV13 with TRBJ1-2; 8 positions agree with TRBD1. The CDR3 spans 13 residues. J was trimmed by 8 bases and V by 3 bases; bases with no gene match: 5. The germline V gene has CDR1 PRHDT and CDR2 FYEKMQ (reference sequence). The CDR3 region has the DNA TGTGCCAGCAGCTTCGGACAGGGACCCGGCTACACCTTC. This gives the protein CASSFGQGPGYTF.

The rearrangement links TRBV7-8 to TRBJ2-1, with 13 bases aligning to TRBD2. This CDR3 spans 15 amino acids. Germline V gives CDR1 SGHVS, CDR2 FQNEAQ. The junction had 4 bases not matched to a gene; V was cut back by 3 bases and J by 8 bases. The CDR3 protein is CASSLWTSGGYEQFF. CDR3 DNA sequence: TGTGCCAGCAGCTTGTGGACTAGCGGGGGATATGAGCAGTTCTTC. Combining the CDR3 with reference TRBV7-8 and TRBJ2-1 gives the whole variable domain GAGVSQSPRYKVAKRGQDVALRCDPISGHVSLFWYQQALGQGPEFLTYFQNEAQLDKSGLPSDRFFAERPEGSVSTLKIQRTQQEDSAVYLCASSLWTSGGYEQFFGPGTRLTVL.

This chain uses TRBV20-1 with TRBJ2-7; D possibly matches TRBD1 or TRBD2 (5 bases each). From germline, CDR1 is DFQATT and CDR2 SNEGSKA (reference sequence). CDR3 length equals 12 residues. CDR3 amino acids: CRGVSGPYEQYF. The CDR3 DNA is TGCAGGGGGGTCTCGGGACCCTACGAGCAGTACTTC.

Only a few counts were recorded for this clonotype. The gene calls are TRBV10-3 and TRBJ1-1; tentative D call: TRBD1 (5 bases). Germline V gene data show CDR1 as ENHRY and CDR2 as SYGVKD. The CDR3 is 13 amino acids. The V end was cut by 3 bases, the J end by 8 bases, with 13 bases between. The CDR3 region has the DNA TGTGCCATCAGTGACTCCCAGAGGACAGAAGCTTTCTTT. Translated, it gives CAISDSQRTEAFF.

A remark on this clonotype: Relative to the germline gene, one junction end is altered; a read error may explain this. This sequence joins TRBV3-1 and TRBJ1-2, with a tentative D call TRBD1 (6 bases). This CDR3 comprises 14 residues. Looked up from germline, CDR1 is LGHDT and CDR2 is YNNKEL (reference sequence). The CDR3 spells CASSRADRHYVYTF. The DNA for the CDR3 is TGTGCCAGCAGCCGCGCCGACAGGCACTATGTCTACACCTTC.

The chain couples TRBV9 to TRBJ2-1, with D hard to call. Trimming shortened V by 3 bases and J by 0 bases, and 10 bases separated the two germline ends. This CDR3 is built from 15 residues. The germline V gene encodes CDR1 SGDLS and CDR2 YYNGEE. CDR3 region: CASSANSLSYNEQFF. CDR3 sequence (DNA): TGTGCCAGCAGCGCGAACAGTCTCTCCTACAATGAGCAGTTCTTC. Combining the CDR3 with reference TRBV9 and TRBJ2-1 gives the whole variable domain DSGVTQTPKHLITATGQRVTLRCSPRSGDLSVYWYQQSLDQGLQFLIQYYNGEERAKGNILERFSAQQFPDLHSELNLSSLELGDSALYFCASSANSLSYNEQFFGPGTRLTVL.

This clonotype was found a few times. J is TRBJ1-1 and V is TRBV12-3 or TRBV12-4; 9 nucleotides match TRBD1. V trimming: 5 bases; J trimming: 6 bases; junction bases outside the gene matches: 10. This CDR3 contains 15 residues. The CDR3 protein is CASSPRTGADPEAFF. CDR3 bases: TGTGCCAGCAGTCCCCGGACAGGGGCCGATCCTGAAGCTTTCTTT.

The table lists this clonotype with a few counts. V gene TRBV2 combines with J gene TRBJ2-5, with 12 bases matching TRBD2. The CDR3 runs to 16 residues. V was pared by 6 bases and J by 2 bases, with 7 bases of the junction left unmatched. Germline CDR1 SNHLY, CDR2 FYNNEI. CDR3 nucleotide sequence: TGTGCCAGCAGCGCTCCCGGACTAGCGGGGCAAGAGACCCAGTACTTC. Translated: CASSAPGLAGQETQYF.

The gene calls are TRBV12-3 or TRBV12-4 and TRBJ2-1; 7 nucleotides line up with TRBD2. V lost 0 bases, J lost 10 bases, and 3 bases stayed unmatched. CDR3 length equals 13 residues. Here the CDR3 DNA reads TGTGCCAGCAGTTTAGCGGGAGCGGGAGAGCAGTTCTTC. Protein product: CASSLAGAGEQFF.